This T cell receptor beta chain was sequenced for a study of CD8 T cells in ankylosing spondylitis. TCRdb reanalysed the 5' RACE reads using MiXCR and keeps one entry per CDR3 protein. The repertoire has 150,000 to 200,000 distinct CDR3 sequences, around a third of them found once; the top ten carry 4.5% to 6%. Trimming removed 6 bases at V and 1 base at J, with 12 bases between. The germline CDR1 and CDR2 sequences are MDHEN and SYDVKM. The CDR3 spans 14 residues. This clonotype was counted only a few times. What it binds is not known. The study, taken as a whole, reports: A motif of eight highly homologous TCR beta variants was seen as apparently characteristic of ankylosing spondylitis blood.

The clonotype comes from a male donor with ankylosing spondylitis. The chain combines TRBV28 with TRBJ1-1, with D perhaps matching TRBD1 (6 bases). Sequencing was carried out using synovial fluid, either unsorted or a sorted T cell fraction (not recorded which). The CDR3 coding sequence is TGTGCCAGCAGGGGACAATTGCCGAACACTGAAGCTTTCTTT. It is translated as CASRGQLPNTEAFF. The full variable domain, its missing parts supplied by reference TRBV28 and TRBJ1-1, is DVKVTQSSRYLVKRTGEKVFLECVQDMDHENMFWYRQDPGLGLRLIYFSYDVKMKEKGDIPEGYSVSREKKERFSLILESASTNQTSMYLCASRGQLPNTEAFFGQGTRLTVV.